Shown below are 14 T cell receptor beta chains from a single sample sequenced in a study of blood T cell repertoires in COVID-19. Using immunoSEQ multiplex PCR, the repertoire was profiled, and TCRdb retains in-frame clones only, with some absent. The sample lists some 90,000 clones; around 90% were seen once. The sample taken for sequencing was peripheral blood. The source of these receptors is a woman older than 75 with active or convalescent COVID-19.

The rearrangement uses TRBV14 and TRBJ1-1, with TRBD1 matching over 7 bases. The trim removed 5 bases at V and 5 bases at J, leaving 14 bases unmatched. CDR1 SGHDN and CDR2 FVKESK come from the germline V gene. This CDR3 contains 16 residues. As DNA, the CDR3 is TGTGCCAGCAGCTCCTGGGAAGGGGGCCTACGGACTGAAGCTTTCTTT. Its translation: CASSSWEGGLRTEAFF.

The rearrangement uses TRBV19 and TRBJ2-1; 10 bases fit TRBD2. The CDR3 is 15 residues long. Trimming removed 2 bases from V and 6 bases from J; junction bases left unmatched: 4. CDR1 is LNHDA, CDR2 SQIVND, per germline (reference sequence). DNA of the CDR3: TGTGCCAGTAGTATAACTAGCGGGGCCGCCAATGAGCAGTTCTTC. It yields the protein CASSITSGAANEQFF.

The CDR3 spells CASLPGQNTGELFF. The CDR3 DNA is TGTGCCAGCCTACCGGGACAGAACACCGGGGAGCTGTTTTTT. This chain connects TRBV28 to TRBJ2-2, with D possibly TRBD1 on 6 matching bases. Germline CDR1 is MDHEN and CDR2 is SYDVKM. The V gene lost 8 bases and the J gene lost 1 base, with 11 bases spanning the gap. This CDR3 has 14 amino acids.

The V gene is TRBV12-3 or TRBV12-4, the J gene TRBJ1-1; 7 nucleotides agree with TRBD1. Losses at the gene ends were 6 bases for V and 11 bases for J; bases not matched to a gene: 9. The CDR3 contains 12 residues. The CDR3 loop is CASRPDRVGAFF. The CDR3 bases are TGTGCCAGCAGGCCTGACAGGGTAGGTGCTTTCTTT.

The J gene is TRBJ2-7, the V gene TRBV7-2; 7 bases map to TRBD2. Germline CDR1 SGHTA, CDR2 FQGNSA. Unmatched junction bases numbered 7, after V lost 5 bases and J lost 0 bases. CDR3 length equals 15 residues. The CDR3 here is CASSPLSGASYEQYF. In DNA form, the CDR3 reads TGTGCCAGCAGCCCTCTAAGCGGGGCCTCCTACGAGCAGTACTTC.

The rearrangement links TRBV5-1 to TRBJ2-7; 10 nucleotides line up with TRBD2. Germline V gene sequence: CDR1 SGHRS, CDR2 YFSETQ. The CDR3 is 18 amino acids. The J segment lost 5 bases and the V segment lost 0 bases, leaving 14 bases of the junction unmatched. CDR3 DNA: TGCGCCAGCAGCTTGGCCTCTAGCGGGAGATACCAACTCGACGAGCAGTACTTC. Its protein is CASSLASSGRYQLDEQYF.

The CDR3 loop reads CASSTVSGGREQYF. CDR3 coding DNA: TGTGCCAGCAGTACGGTGTCAGGGGGTCGCGAGCAGTACTTC. J is TRBJ2-7 and V is TRBV27; 7 bases line up with TRBD1. V lost 5 bases, J lost 6 bases, and 10 bases stayed unmatched. The CDR3 extends over 14 amino acids. Germline V gene data show CDR1 as MNHEY and CDR2 as SMNVEV (reference sequence).

The chain employs TRBV11-2 and TRBJ2-3; D is unclear. Trimming cost V 6 bases and J 4 bases, with 11 bases left between them. From germline, CDR1 is SGHAT and CDR2 FQNNGV. CDR3 length: 13 residues. CDR3 region: CASRDSVPDTQYF. CDR3 DNA sequence: TGTGCCAGCAGAGACTCGGTCCCAGATACGCAGTATTTT. Together with reference TRBV11-2 and TRBJ2-3, the CDR3 gives the full variable domain: EAGVAQSPRYKIIEKRQSVAFWCNPISGHATLYWYQQILGQGPKLLIQFQNNGVVDDSQLPKDRFSAERLKGVDSTLKIQPAKLEDSAVYLCASRDSVPDTQYFGPGTRLTVL.

This clone has just a few counts. This chain connects TRBV28 to TRBJ1-1, with D hard to call. Trimming stripped 6 bases from V and 1 base from J, with 15 bases between. Germline assignment: CDR1 MDHEN and CDR2 SYDVKM. CDR3 size: 15 residues. The CDR3 bases are TGTGCCAGCAGCTTACCCCTAAATGGGAACACTGAAGCTTTCTTT. This codes for CASSLPLNGNTEAFF. The variable domain in full, with the rest retrieved from reference TRBV28 and TRBJ1-1, is DVKVTQSSRYLVKRTGEKVFLECVQDMDHENMFWYRQDPGLGLRLIYFSYDVKMKEKGDIPEGYSVSREKKERFSLILESASTNQTSMYLCASSLPLNGNTEAFFGQGTRLTVV.

The V call is TRBV28, the J call TRBJ2-7, with D possibly being TRBD2 (5 bases). Germline values: CDR1 MDHEN, CDR2 SYDVKM. The CDR3 runs to 13 residues. Trimming left V 7 bases short and J 3 bases short, with 13 bases between. This CDR3 reads CASNPSNSYEQYF. The CDR3 DNA reads as TGTGCCAGCAATCCTAGCAACAGCTACGAGCAGTACTTC.

The genes are TRBV18 and TRBJ2-7, with D tentatively TRBD2 (5 bases). The CDR3 length is 14 residues. The V gene's germline CDR1 is KGHSH and CDR2 LQKENI. Trimming pared 3 bases from V and 2 bases from J, leaving 11 bases between. This chain's CDR3 is CASSPGSSPYEQYF. In nucleotides, the CDR3 is TGTGCCAGCTCACCGGGGAGTAGCCCCTACGAGCAGTACTTC.

This chain joins TRBV27 and TRBJ1-3, with 9 nucleotides matching TRBD1. The CDR3 runs 17 residues. Trimming removed 1 base from V and 0 bases from J; junction bases left unmatched: 4. Per the germline V gene, CDR1 is MNHEY and CDR2 is SMNVEV (reference sequence). CDR3 sequence: CASSLFGTGYSGNTIYF. The CDR3 DNA is TGTGCCAGCAGTTTATTCGGGACAGGGTACTCTGGAAACACCATATATTTT.

The J gene is TRBJ1-1, the V gene TRBV7-8; unclear D gene. CDR1 SGHVS and CDR2 FQNEAQ come from the germline V gene. This CDR3 is built from 15 residues. V was clipped by 2 bases and J by 0 bases, with 10 bases between them. CDR3 DNA: TGTGCCAGCAGCTTACGTGGTCAGGTGAACACTGAAGCTTTCTTT. It specifies CASSLRGQVNTEAFF.

The chain recombines TRBV28 with TRBJ1-5, with D possibly TRBD1 on 6 matching bases. The CDR3 extends over 17 amino acids. The germline V and J ends were trimmed by 1 base and 5 bases, with 18 bases remaining between them. CDR1 and CDR2 (germline): MDHEN, SYDVKM. In nucleotides, the CDR3 is TGTGCCAGCAGTTTATTGAGAGGGGAGGGGGTCCATCAGCCCCAGCATTTT. Translation: CASSLLRGEGVHQPQHF.